This T cell receptor beta chain was identified during a study of beta chain features in type 1 diabetes. This CDR3 spans 12 amino acids. V was shortened by 5 bases and J by 7 bases, with 9 bases between the two germline ends. Looked up from germline, CDR1 is MNHNS and CDR2 is SASEGT. Reverse transcription of all isolated RNA meant that expressed TCRB transcripts were sequenced. TCRdb's table, derived via immunoSEQ multiplex PCR, lists solely in-frame clones and lacks some. The repertoire has 250,000 or so clones, around 26% of them found once; the top ten carry 4%. In regard to this clone: What it recognizes is unknown.

Stem cell-like memory, regulatory, central memory and naive CD4+ cells were sorted via CD45RO/CCR7/CD25/CD127/CD95/CD27. Broader study findings: It was not settled here whether HLA type affects TCRB rearrangement. PCR might show a preference for shorter templates, equally across patients and controls. TCRB repertoires of naive, central memory and Treg cells appeared more similar among patients than among healthy donors.

This TCR derives from a man aged 25 to 40 in good health. J is TRBJ2-1 and V is TRBV6-1, with TRBD1 as a possible D gene (6 bases). Sequenced material: central memory CD4+ T cells from blood. In DNA, the CDR3 is TGTGCCAGCAGTCGTACAGGGAATGAGCAGTTCTTC. It codes for CASSRTGNEQFF.